This T cell receptor beta chain was obtained from a study of T cell responses to AZD1222 COVID-19 vaccine. Notes on the study in general: Spike-wide vaccine-associated CD4 TCRs dominated at 160-218 and 743-854. Spike-specific TCR depth and breadth grew after two AZD1222 doses. Donors in the cohort were predominantly white British and more often female, and clonal diversity was possibly underestimated. Among spike-specific TCRs, nearly half reportedly target unmutated variant regions.

The assay was immunoSEQ multiplex PCR, and TCRdb's table has in-frame clones only and misses some. The table records 100,000 to 150,000 clones, 90% of them present only once. About this clone: Antigen specificity is unknown.

CDR1 is MNHEY, CDR2 SMNVEV, per germline (reference sequence). This CDR3 region has 18 residues. J gave up 2 bases and V 0 bases, and 9 bases lay outside the gene matches. The material sequenced was peripheral blood, taken on day 0 of MenACWY control vaccination. The V gene is TRBV27, the J gene TRBJ2-7, with TRBD2 matching over 11 bases. The TCR originated in an adult in good health. The CDR3 spells CASSLSLQGTSGTYEQYF. The CDR3 region has the DNA TGTGCCAGCAGTTTATCGTTGCAAGGGACTAGCGGAACCTACGAGCAGTACTTC.